This entry lists 18 T cell receptor beta chains sequenced from one sample in a study of blood T cell repertoires in COVID-19. Only in-frame clones appear in the TCRdb table, and some are missing; sequencing was by immunoSEQ multiplex PCR. The repertoire holds about 220,000 clones, with approximately 78% as singletons. Material for sequencing was peripheral blood. These receptors were collected from a woman in her 70s with COVID-19, enrolled during active disease.

CDR3: CASSQDSLAGELFF. CDR3 nucleotides: TGCGCCAGCAGCCAAGATAGTCTTGCCGGGGAGCTGTTTTTT. The rearrangement uses TRBV4-3 and TRBJ2-2; D is unclear. The CDR3 covers 14 residues. The germline CDR1 and CDR2 sequences are LGHNA and YSLEER. Between the trimmed V and J ends, which lost 0 bases and 6 bases, there was a span of 8 bases.

Note on this clone: Other nucleotide sequences in the sample specify the same CDR3. V is TRBV2 and J is TRBJ1-3; 9 nucleotides line up with TRBD1. CDR1 and CDR2 from the germline V gene are SNHLY and FYNNEI. The CDR3 runs 14 residues. V gave up 7 bases and J gave up 2 bases; unmatched junction bases: 3. The CDR3 DNA reads TGTGCCAGCACGAGGGACAGGGCTGGAAACACCATATATTTT. This encodes CASTRDRAGNTIYF.

The chain uses TRBV19 and TRBJ2-2, with 8 bases aligning to TRBD1. CDR1 is LNHDA and CDR2 is SQIVND in the germline V gene (reference sequence). The CDR3 covers 16 residues. V lost 4 bases and J lost 0; bases outside the gene matches: 4. The CDR3, as DNA: TGTGCCAGTAGTACGCGGACAGGGTCGAACACCGGGGAGCTGTTTTTT. Translated: CASSTRTGSNTGELFF.

This chain connects TRBV7-2 to TRBJ2-3, with TRBD2 matching 8 bases. CDR1 and CDR2 from the germline V gene are SGHTA and FQGNSA. J lost 0 bases, V lost 6 bases, and 2 bases had no gene match. The CDR3 loop spans 14 amino acids. Written as DNA, the CDR3 is TGTGCCAGCAGTAGCGGGACTAGCACAGATACGCAGTATTTT. Translation: CASSSGTSTDTQYF.

This clone has only one observation. CDR3 protein: CASSDRGQGRSGANVLTF. CDR3 coding DNA: TGTGCCAGCAGCGATCGGGGACAGGGGCGCTCTGGGGCCAACGTCCTGACTTTC. This rearrangement joins TRBV9 to TRBJ2-6; 10 nucleotides match TRBD1. The trim removed 3 bases at V and 0 bases at J, leaving 6 bases unmatched. The germline V gene has CDR1 SGDLS and CDR2 YYNGEE. CDR3 length: 18 residues.

The sample holds many counts of this clone. The V and J genes are TRBV18 and TRBJ2-7; TRBD2 agrees at 10 bases. V was clipped by 5 bases and J by 7 bases; unmatched bases: 14. Germline values: CDR1 KGHSH, CDR2 LQKENI. The CDR3 sequence is 16 residues long. The CDR3 coding sequence is TGTGCCAGCTCATCAATTGGGCTAGCGGGAGAGGGGGAGCAGTACTTC. Translated: CASSSIGLAGEGEQYF.

The genes are TRBV19 and TRBJ1-5; 10 bases align to TRBD1. The J segment lost 1 base and the V segment lost 8 bases, leaving 14 bases of the junction unmatched. This CDR3 comprises 18 residues. CDR1 is LNHDA and CDR2 is SQIVND in the germline V gene (reference sequence). Here the CDR3 DNA reads TGTGCCAGTTCCCCTCTCCGGGACAGGGGAATGAGCAATCAGCCCCAGCATTTT. Protein: CASSPLRDRGMSNQPQHF.

The chain carries TRBV3-1 (or the pseudogene TRBV3-2) and TRBJ2-2, with D maybe TRBD1 (6 bases). This CDR3 is built from 13 residues. Per germline, CDR1 LGHDT and CDR2 YNNKEL (reference sequence). V lost 9 bases and J lost 5, with 13 bases in between. CDR3 sequence: CASTGFCTGELFF. The DNA for the CDR3 is TGTGCCAGTACAGGGTTCTGTACCGGGGAGCTGTTTTTT.

The chain links TRBV20-1 to TRBJ2-3, with 7 positions matching TRBD2. This CDR3 comprises 13 residues. Germline CDR1 and CDR2: DFQATT and SNEGSKA (reference sequence). V lost 3 bases and J lost 6; bases outside the gene matches: 6. The CDR3 is CSASRGRGDTQYF. The DNA for the CDR3 is TGCAGTGCTAGTCGGGGGAGGGGCGATACGCAGTATTTT.

The chain has TRBV6-2 or TRBV6-3 and TRBJ2-7; 13 nucleotides agree with TRBD2. CDR1 is MNHEY and CDR2 is SVGEGT in the germline V gene. The CDR3 extends over 18 amino acids. The V segment lost 4 bases and the J segment 6 bases; nucleotides outside the gene matches: 15. CDR3 protein: CASSFGTSGTRGIVEQYF. CDR3 coding DNA: TGTGCCAGCAGTTTCGGGACTAGCGGGACCAGGGGGATTGTCGAGCAGTACTTC.

V usage is TRBV28 and J usage is TRBJ1-5; D is ambiguous. Germline V CDR1 and CDR2: MDHEN, SYDVKM. Trimming took off 7 bases at V and 3 bases at J, with 16 bases between the two ends. This CDR3 spans 15 amino acids. The CDR3 spells CASTGSKSLNQPQHF. In DNA, the CDR3 is TGTGCCAGCACCGGTTCGAAGAGCCTCAATCAGCCCCAGCATTTT.

This chain links TRBV7-2 with TRBJ2-7; TRBD2 is a possible D gene (6 bases). The germline V gene encodes CDR1 SGHTA and CDR2 FQGNSA. The CDR3 consists of 14 residues. Trimming pared 2 bases from V and 4 bases from J, leaving 12 bases between. The CDR3 spells CASSLWGLRYEQYF. The CDR3 DNA is TGTGCCAGCAGCTTATGGGGACTCAGGTACGAGCAGTACTTC.

This clone was recorded only once. The rearrangement uses TRBV7-2 and TRBJ1-2, with TRBD1 matching over 8 bases. This CDR3 is 14 amino acids long. CDR1 and CDR2 from the germline V gene are SGHTA and FQGNSA. The J segment lost 4 bases and the V segment lost 1 base, leaving 2 bases of the junction unmatched. CDR3 amino acids: CASSLETGAYGYTF. CDR3 nucleotide sequence: TGTGCCAGCAGCTTAGAGACAGGGGCCTATGGCTACACCTTC.

This sequence joins TRBV15 and TRBJ2-7; D possibly corresponds to TRBD1 (6 bases). V was trimmed by 5 bases and J by 3 bases, leaving 20 bases between them. Germline loops: CDR1 LNHNV, CDR2 YYDKDF (reference sequence). The CDR3 sequence is 16 residues long. The CDR3: CATSPEPPGALYEQYF. The DNA of the CDR3 is TGTGCCACCAGCCCCGAACCCCCAGGGGCCCTCTACGAGCAGTACTTC.

This chain uses TRBV7-2 with TRBJ2-3; possible D gene TRBD2, 5 bases. The CDR3 contains 14 residues. The V end lost 3 bases, the J end lost 4 bases, and 11 bases lay between the germline ends. Germline V gene lookup returns CDR1 SGHTA and CDR2 FQGNSA. The CDR3: CASSFRGFADTQYF. CDR3 DNA sequence: TGTGCCAGCAGCTTCCGAGGGTTCGCAGATACGCAGTATTTT.

This clone was detected a few times. Distinct nucleotide sequences in the sample also encode this CDR3. This rearrangement joins TRBV4-1 to TRBJ1-3; D call uncertain. V gave up 1 base and J gave up 0 bases, with 7 bases separating them. Germline assignment: CDR1 MGHRA and CDR2 YSYEKL. This CDR3 has 15 amino acids. The CDR3 reads CASSQAWSSGNTIYF. The CDR3 coding sequence is TGCGCCAGCAGCCAAGCTTGGAGCTCTGGAAACACCATATATTTT.

The chain is built from TRBV19 and TRBJ2-7, with D possibly matching TRBD1 (7 bases). The germline gives CDR1 LNHDA, CDR2 SQIVND (reference sequence). Trimming cost V 6 bases and J 1 base, with 13 bases left between them. The CDR3 length is 14 residues. For the CDR3, the DNA is TGTGCCAGTAGCCAGACAGGGAGGTCCTACGAGCAGTACTTC. Amino acid sequence: CASSQTGRSYEQYF.

This chain connects TRBV28 to TRBJ2-1; 8 bases map to TRBD2. Trimming at V came to 3 bases and at J to 9 bases, leaving 7 bases not matched to a gene. CDR3 length: 14 amino acids. CDR1 and CDR2 from the germline V gene are MDHEN and SYDVKM. CDR3 amino acids: CASSLLGRASEQFF. DNA of the CDR3: TGTGCCAGCAGTTTGCTCGGGAGGGCCAGTGAGCAGTTCTTC.